This T cell receptor beta chain was captured in a study of blood T cell repertoires in COVID-19 (dated by TCRdb to the early 2020s). In terms of the full investigation: Collaborator samples came from the United States, Italy and Spain and covered acute and convalescent phases of COVID-19. Where available, HLA class I and class II types were taken from metadata supplied by the sample provider and were not determined by assay-based typing. Sample metadata almost always included a de-identified subject ID, COVID-19 status, age in years and sex. Subjects who had been exposed to COVID-19, were actively infected with it, or had recovered from it provided the deeply sampled blood TCRbeta repertoires that made up the dataset. The repertoires were released in a freely available public database intended as a resource for research on the immune response to SARS-CoV-2. Samples were obtained from the ongoing ImmuneRACE study (first 160 participants) and from approximately 1,200 subjects provided by 6 global collaborators. The material from the prospective study consisted of cDNA or gDNA derived from T cells, B-cell-depleted T cells, or PBMCs.

The collaborating institutions used their own protocols to collect whole blood in K2EDTA tubes. For TCRbeta analysis, collaborators shipped samples as frozen whole blood, isolated PBMCs, or DNA extracted from either of those sample types. The paper's findings and limits, for the study overall: The amount of clinical and demographic metadata varied by source and participant and was provided uncurated.

TCRbeta CDR3 regions were amplified from genomic DNA by means of the immunoSEQ Assay, a bias-controlled multiplex PCR. The source study handled its data this way. Nucleated cell counts per sample were estimated from amplification of reference gene primers within the assay. Sequence reads were collapsed and filtered to measure the absolute abundance of every unique TCRbeta CDR3 rearrangement. For each sample, productive Simpson clonality was calculated by taking the square root of Simpson's diversity index across productive rearrangements. What TCRdb holds here is the immuneACCESS table cut down to in-frame rearrangements. Part of the clones is not present; checked against another copy, under half of the missing clones reflect an unresolved V gene, and the others are unexplained. V and J calls plus clone size are reproduced from that table; the DNA served to infer D and trimming. This sample is represented by just under 350,000 clones; around 83% of them were singletons. The top ten constitute roughly 3% of the sample.

Concerning this clone itself: What antigen it recognizes has not been identified. No base quality values were provided; no much bigger clone lies one nucleotide off.

The source material was peripheral blood. The receptor was isolated from a man aged 25-45 years with active or convalescent COVID-19.

CDR3 region: CASSLGLGGRDTEAFF. The sequenced DNA is TGCGCCAGCAGCTTGGGTCTAGGGGGGAGGGACACTGAAGCTTTCTTT. The V gene is TRBV5-1 and the J gene is TRBJ1-1, with a weak D call of TRBD1 (6 bases match). CDR1 SGHRS and CDR2 YFSETQ are derived from the germline V gene. A distance of 15 bases separates the germline ends of V and J, which lose 0 bases and 3 bases respectively. The CDR3 covers 16 residues, taking in both the cysteine and the phenylalanine. Here the CDR3 DNA is all that survives: 48 bases in frame from base 1.